The rows below give T cell receptor beta chains drawn from one sample of a study of cytotoxic CD8 clonotypes in ibrutinib-treated CLL. Clones were read by immunoSEQ multiplex PCR, and TCRdb kept only the in-frame ones, dropping some. The sample shows about 140,000 clones, approximately 77% of them seen only once. Sequencing was performed on PBMCs, taken after 12 months of ibrutinib treatment. Every receptor here comes from a human donor with chronic lymphocytic leukemia. CDR3s include the opening cysteine and the closing phenylalanine or tryptophan. The D gene is left open where the match is weak. The size of a clone is reported for some rows only, either as once, few or many, or as a class for expanded clones.

.	TRBJ2-2	.	TRBV19	TGTGCCAGTAGTATGTCCGTAGGGGCCGGGGAGCTGTTTTTT	CASSMSVGAGELFF
.	TRBJ1-1	TRBD1	TRBV18	TGTGCCAGCTCAAGACAGGGGACTGAAGCTTTCTTT	CASSRQGTEAFF
.	TRBJ2-7	.	TRBV18	TGTGCCAGCTCCCCATCGAGTGCTTACGAGCAGTACTTC	CASSPSSAYEQYF
.	TRBJ2-1	TRBD2	TRBV5-6	TGTGCCAGCAGCTTTGGACTAGCGGATGAGCAGTTCTTC	CASSFGLADEQFF
.	TRBJ2-7	TRBD1	TRBV7-2	TGTGCCAGCAGCTTGACAGGGTTTGGGGCCGAGCAGTACTTC	CASSLTGFGAEQYF
.	TRBJ1-2	TRBD1	TRBV7-2	TGTGCCAGCAGCCCCGGACAGGGGAAGACAACCTATGGCTACACCTTC	CASSPGQGKTTYGYTF
.	TRBJ2-2	TRBD1	TRBV5-1	TGCGCCAGCAGCCAATATACAGGGGCCACCGGGGAGCTGTTTTTT	CASSQYTGATGELFF
.	TRBJ2-1	.	TRBV15	TGTGCCACCAGCCCTAGGGGAATTCGCTACAATGAGCAGTTCTTC	CATSPRGIRYNEQFF
.	TRBJ2-1	TRBD1	TRBV7-9	TGTGCCAGCAGCTCCCGGGACAGGTACAATGAGCAGTTCTTC	CASSSRDRYNEQFF
.	TRBJ1-3	.	TRBV9	TGTGCCAGCAGCGTAGAGGGAGGTGGAAACACCATATATTTT	CASSVEGGGNTIYF
.	TRBJ2-1	TRBD2	TRBV5-1	TGCGCCAGCAGCGGTAGCGGGAGCTGGCACAATGAGCAGTTCTTC	CASSGSGSWHNEQFF
.	TRBJ2-7	TRBD1	TRBV10-1	TGCGCCAGCAGTGAGTCCTGGACAGGGGGAACCTACGAGCAGTACTTC	CASSESWTGGTYEQYF
.	TRBJ1-2	.	TRBV6-5	TGTGCCAGCAGTTACGACCGAAACTATGGCTACACCTTC	CASSYDRNYGYTF
few	TRBJ1-1	TRBD1	TRBV10-3	TGTGCCATCAGTCAAACAGGGACAGACACTGAAGCTTTCTTT	CAISQTGTDTEAFF
.	TRBJ2-3	.	TRBV18	TGTGCCAGCTCACCCGCGAGAGCAGATACGCAGTATTTT	CASSPARADTQYF
.	TRBJ2-7	TRBD2	TRBV7-6	TGTGCCAGCAGCTCGTCGCGTGGGGGGGCCTACGAGCAGTACTTC	CASSSSRGGAYEQYF
.	TRBJ1-1	TRBD1	TRBV5-6	TGTGCCAGCAGCCCATTTACTACCCTAACAGGGGTGAACACTGAAGCTTTCTTT	CASSPFTTLTGVNTEAFF
.	TRBJ2-1	.	TRBV2	TGTGCCAGCCGGGACTCCGCTCCGTTCGGGGAGCAGTTCTTC	CASRDSAPFGEQFF
.	TRBJ2-7	TRBD1	TRBV19	TGTGCCAGTGCTACGTCCGGGACAGGGACCTACGAGCAGTACTTC	CASATSGTGTYEQYF